This TCR beta chain stems from a study of Ad26.COV2.S vaccination and SARS-CoV-2 variants. This CDR3 is built from 14 residues. V lost 0 bases and J 2 bases, leaving 6 bases between the germline ends. Germline V gene data show CDR1 as SGHTA and CDR2 as FQGNSA. The method was immunoSEQ multiplex PCR; TCRdb's version includes in-frame clones alone and lacks a portion of them. This sample yields 300,000 to 400,000 clones, of which about 86% are seen a single time; around 1.9% belongs to the top ten. The treatment denotes: 19 received Ad26.COV2.S at low or high dose, single or two shots; 5 received placebo; per-sample allocation not given. Repertoires come from day 63 after the first vaccine or placebo injection.

The sequenced sample was peripheral blood, obtained in a trial of Ad26.COV2.S vaccine versus placebo. The J gene is TRBJ2-3, the V gene TRBV7-2, with D possibly TRBD2 on 5 matching bases. This receptor was identified in a person aged 18 to 59 who received the Ad26.COV2.S COVID-19 vaccine or a placebo. CDR3 in amino acids: CASSLAGATDTQYF. In DNA, the CDR3 is TGTGCCAGCAGCTTAGCGGGAGCCACAGATACGCAGTATTTT.